This is a list of T cell receptor beta chains from one sample in a study. TCRdb analysed the RT-PCR reads with MiXCR anew, one entry per CDR3 protein. The sample shows hundreds of thousands of distinct CDR3 sequences, approximately 15% of them seen only once. The sequencing sample was made of memory CD4+ T cells from blood. Source of these receptors: a female donor in good health, serving as a healthy control. Both conserved end residues are part of each CDR3. Fields, in order: J gene, clone size, D gene, V gene, CDR3 DNA, CDR3 protein. A D gene is named only where the DNA matches it firmly. Clone size is stated in some rows and not others, as once, few, many or a class when expanded.

TRBJ1-1,many,.,TRBV20-1,TGCAGTGCGCCGACGGGGGTTGGTGAAGCTTTCTTT,CSAPTGVGEAFF
TRBJ1-5,.,.,TRBV2,TGTGCCAGCTGCTTTGCGGGCGGCAATCAGCCCCAGCATTTT,CASCFAGGNQPQHF
TRBJ2-1,many,.,TRBV24-1,TGTGCCACCAGTGACCAGGGGGGACGGATTGAGCAGTTCTTC,CATSDQGGRIEQFF
TRBJ2-5,few,.,TRBV5-1,TGCGCCAGCAGCTTTATGAGCCGCGCCCAAGAGACCCAGTACTTC,CASSFMSRAQETQYF
TRBJ2-1,.,.,TRBV27,TGTGCTAGAGTCTGGGGTTTGTCTGCTTTGAATGAGCAGTTCTTC,CARVWGLSALNEQFF
TRBJ2-1,few,.,TRBV11-2,TGTGCCAGCAGCTCCGAACCCCGGAGGATCTACAATGAGCAGTTCTTC,CASSSEPRRIYNEQFF
TRBJ1-2,few,.,TRBV7-2,TGTGCCAGCAGCTTCTCAGGGAGTAGTGGCTACACCTTC,CASSFSGSSGYTF
TRBJ1-6,many,.,TRBV20-1,TGCAGTGCTAGAGATCGTCGGAGGGGCACCGACTTT,CSARDRRRGTDF
TRBJ2-2,.,.,TRBV7-3,TGTGCCAGCAGCTTAATGGGGTGGAACACCGGGGAGCTGTTTTTT,CASSLMGWNTGELFF
TRBJ2-1,.,.,TRBV6-1,TGTGCCAGCAGTGAGGGATCTCGGGGAGTGGGTGAGCAGTTCTTC,CASSEGSRGVGEQFF
TRBJ1-1,.,.,TRBV6-5,TGTGCCAGCAGGGCGCTCAGGGGAGGGACTGAAGCTTTCTTT,CASRALRGGTEAFF
TRBJ2-3,few,TRBD2,TRBV6-2/TRBV6-3,TGTGCCAGCAGCCACGCCAGCCTAGCGGGAATCTTT,CASSHASLAGIF
TRBJ2-6,.,.,TRBV12-3/TRBV12-4,TGTGCCAGCAGTTCCGGGAGATCTGGGGCCAACGTCCTGACTTTC,CASSSGRSGANVLTF
TRBJ1-1,many,TRBD1,TRBV4-3,TGCGCCAGCAGCCAACAAACAGGGGGCACTGAAGCTTTCTTT,CASSQQTGGTEAFF
TRBJ1-1,few,.,TRBV7-3,TGTGCCAGCAGTTTCGGCCTACAGGGTGAAGCTTTCTTT,CASSFGLQGEAFF
TRBJ2-6,few,.,TRBV5-6,TGTGCCAGCAGCCCCCCCGTCTCTGGGGCCAACGTCCTGACTTTC,CASSPPVSGANVLTF
TRBJ2-7,many,.,TRBV7-2,TGTGCCAGCAGCTTAGCGGGGACCTACGAGCAGTACTTC,CASSLAGTYEQYF
TRBJ2-2,once,.,TRBV7-9,TGTGCCAGCAGCTTAGCTTCGGTCGTCGCCGGGGAGCTGTTTTTT,CASSLASVVAGELFF
TRBJ1-1,.,.,TRBV20-1,TGCAGTGCTAGCGGGGGGCCTTCAAACACTGAAGCTTTCTTT,CSASGGPSNTEAFF
TRBJ2-5,.,.,TRBV4-1,TGCGCCAGCAGCCAACAAGCCTGGGAGACCCAGTACTTC,CASSQQAWETQYF
TRBJ1-1,few,.,TRBV7-2,TGTGCCAGCAGCTTAACAAACGGGGCAACTGAAGCTTTCTTT,CASSLTNGATEAFF
TRBJ1-1,.,.,TRBV19,TGTGCCAGTATCTCGGGGGGAGGGATGAACACTGAAGCTTTCTTT,CASISGGGMNTEAFF
TRBJ2-3,.,TRBD2,TRBV2,TGTGCCAGCAGTGGACTAGCGGGGACTTTACCTAGCACAGATACGCAGTATTTT,CASSGLAGTLPSTDTQYF
TRBJ2-7,.,TRBD2,TRBV20-1,TGCAGTGCTAGAGAAAGGGGACTAGTCTACGAGCAGTACTTC,CSARERGLVYEQYF
TRBJ2-3,few,.,TRBV20-1,TGCAGTGCTAAACTCCCCACAGATACGCAGTATTTT,CSAKLPTDTQYF
TRBJ2-2,.,TRBD1,TRBV25-1,TGTGCCAGCACCGGGACAGGTCGGAGCGGGGAGCTGTTTTTT,CASTGTGRSGELFF